The rows below give T cell receptor beta chains drawn from one sample of a study of T cell repertoires in cytomegalovirus infection. Each CDR3 protein is one row after TCRdb ran MiXCR on the reads. The sample has about 530,000 distinct CDR3 sequences; more than 25% are singletons. The sequenced sample consisted of PBMCs. The receptors originated from a human donor in good health (CMV status not recorded). Some clones in this sample may be carry-over from other donors' samples. Both conserved end residues are part of each CDR3. D genes are given only for firm matches. Size values are once, few and many counts, or a class for expanded clones, and some rows have none.

many TRBD1 TRBJ2-5 TRBV7-9 CASSLGGPGGFTAGETQYF TGTGCCAGCAGCTTAGGAGGCCCAGGGGGCTTCACAGCAGGGGAGACCCAGTACTTC
few - TRBJ1-2 TRBV11-2 CATASQGLNYGYTF TGTGCCACCGCGTCACAGGGACTTAACTATGGCTACACCTTC
few - TRBJ2-1 TRBV12-5 CASGLDERVSSYNEQFF TGTGCTAGTGGTTTGGACGAGCGGGTAAGCTCCTACAATGAGCAGTTCTTC
few TRBD1 TRBJ2-1 TRBV19 CASSTPKPRDSNNDEQFF TGTGCCAGTAGTACCCCAAAACCCCGGGACAGTAACAACGATGAGCAGTTCTTC
few - TRBJ1-2 TRBV12-3/TRBV12-4 CASQGSGYTF TGTGCCAGCCAAGGCTCTGGCTACACCTTC
- TRBD1 TRBJ1-2 TRBV7-2 CASSQFGTVYGYTF TGTGCCAGCAGCCAATTCGGGACAGTTTATGGCTACACCTTC
few - TRBJ1-5 TRBV2 CASLDRPGYQPQHF TGTGCCAGCTTAGACAGGCCCGGGTACCAGCCCCAGCATTTT
many - TRBJ1-5 TRBV7-2 CASSLPGNSNQPQHF TGTGCCAGCAGCTTACCAGGGAATAGCAATCAGCCCCAGCATTTT
- - TRBJ2-2 TRBV18 CASSPMTGAGELFF TGTGCCAGCTCACCAATGACGGGGGCCGGGGAGCTGTTTTTT
many TRBD2 TRBJ2-3 TRBV7-2 CASSLAQRGGLDTQYF TGTGCCAGCAGCTTAGCGCAGCGGGGCGGTTTGGATACGCAGTATTTT
- TRBD2 TRBJ2-2 TRBV6-2/TRBV6-3 CASSYLAREMGGELFF TGTGCCAGCAGTTACCTTGCGCGGGAGATGGGCGGGGAGCTGTTTTTT
few - TRBJ2-2 TRBV28 CASRPPGTVVTGELFF TGTGCCAGCAGGCCGCCCGGGACGGTGGTCACCGGGGAGCTGTTTTTT
- - TRBJ2-5 TRBV3-1 CASSQDRAGRQETQYF TGTGCCAGCAGCCAAGACCGGGCGGGGCGACAAGAGACCCAGTACTTC
- - TRBJ2-1 TRBV7-9 CASNLDGTPDLGNEQFF TGTGCCAGCAACTTAGACGGGACTCCCGATTTAGGCAATGAGCAGTTCTTC
- TRBD1 TRBJ1-4 TRBV5-5 CASSMTGEGPEKLFF TGTGCCAGCAGCATGACAGGGGAGGGCCCGGAAAAACTGTTTTTT
few TRBD2 TRBJ2-1 TRBV5-1 CASSLAAGLGYNEQFF TGCGCCAGCAGCTTGGCCGCTGGACTAGGCTACAATGAGCAGTTCTTC
few - TRBJ2-7 TRBV5-1 CASSLGTPAHLYEQYF TGCGCCAGCAGCTTGGGCACCCCGGCCCACCTCTACGAGCAGTACTTC
few - TRBJ2-6 TRBV10-3 CAIRGDSGANVLTF TGTGCCATCAGGGGCGACTCTGGGGCCAACGTCCTGACTTTC
- TRBD2 TRBJ2-6 TRBV12-3/TRBV12-4 CASIWGGVAGANVLTF TGTGCCAGCATCTGGGGGGGAGTTGCTGGGGCCAACGTCCTGACTTTC
- - TRBJ2-7 TRBV20-1 CSARNVHTTYEQYF TGCAGTGCTAGAAATGTCCACACCACCTACGAGCAGTACTTC
- TRBD1 TRBJ1-6 TRBV7-9 CASRQGQGDSPLHF TGTGCCAGCAGACAGGGACAGGGTGATTCACCCCTCCACTTT
- TRBD1 TRBJ1-5 TRBV27 CASSLSPGGSPQHF TGTGCCAGCAGTTTATCGCCAGGGGGGTCGCCCCAGCATTTT
- - TRBJ1-2 TRBV4-1 CASSQAWPTGTTYGYTF TGCGCCAGCAGCCAAGCGTGGCCTACAGGGACGACCTATGGCTACACCTTC
many - TRBJ2-4 TRBV7-9 CASSVRINIQYF TGTGCCAGCAGTGTTCGAATTAACATTCAGTACTTC
many - TRBJ1-5 TRBV19 CASSMSATAVFHSSNQPQHF TGTGCCAGTAGTATGTCAGCGACAGCGGTGTTCCATTCTAGCAATCAGCCCCAGCATTTT
few - TRBJ2-2 TRBV7-9 CASSLVSSTGELFF TGTGCCAGCAGCTTAGTCAGTTCCACCGGGGAGCTGTTTTTT
- - TRBJ1-5 TRBV12-5 CASGLLGGRKNQPQHF TGTGCTAGTGGTTTGCTAGGCGGGCGGAAAAATCAGCCCCAGCATTTT
- - TRBJ2-3 TRBV19 CASSAFGGTDTQYF TGTGCCAGTAGTGCCTTTGGGGGGACAGATACGCAGTATTTT
- - TRBJ2-7 TRBV27 CASSFTGLTYEQYF TGTGCCAGCAGCTTTACGGGGTTGACCTACGAGCAGTACTTC
few - TRBJ1-1 TRBV6-2/TRBV6-3 CASSLMRGITEAFF TGTGCCAGCAGCCTCATGAGGGGCATCACTGAAGCTTTCTTT
- TRBD2 TRBJ2-1 TRBV14 CASSAIGLAGVSYNEQFF TGTGCCAGCAGCGCTATTGGACTAGCGGGAGTATCCTACAATGAGCAGTTCTTC
- - TRBJ1-2 TRBV9 CASSVEPRGGYTF TGTGCCAGCAGCGTGGAGCCTCGGGGTGGCTACACCTTC
few TRBD2 TRBJ2-5 TRBV5-1 CASRLAGVRETQYF TGCGCCAGCAGGCTAGCGGGAGTAAGGGAGACCCAGTACTTC
few TRBD2 TRBJ2-1 TRBV20-1 CSARSTSGRAGYNEQFF TGCAGTGCTAGAAGTACTAGCGGGAGGGCCGGATACAATGAGCAGTTCTTC
- TRBD1 TRBJ2-5 TRBV7-2 CASSLDRAVETQYF TGTGCCAGCAGCCTAGACAGGGCGGTGGAGACCCAGTACTTC
- - TRBJ1-1 TRBV20-1 CSARPGSTEAFF TGCAGTGCTAGACCGGGATCCACTGAAGCTTTCTTT
many - TRBJ2-6 TRBV7-2 CASSPQSSGANVLTF TGTGCCAGCAGCCCCCAGTCCTCTGGGGCCAACGTCCTGACTTTC
many - TRBJ2-5 TRBV20-1 CSARRSAETQYF TGCAGTGCTAGACGTTCGGCGGAGACCCAGTACTTC
- - TRBJ2-5 TRBV5-6 CASSSFGASETQYF TGTGCCAGCAGCTCCTTTGGCGCGTCAGAGACCCAGTACTTC
- TRBD2 TRBJ2-3 TRBV4-3 CASSQGSREGQYF TGCGCCAGCAGCCAAGGTTCACGGGAGGGGCAGTATTTT
few - TRBJ2-3 TRBV7-9 CASSQWGDTQYF TGTGCCAGCAGCCAGTGGGGAGATACGCAGTATTTT
- - TRBJ2-6 TRBV6-1 CASSQVAGANVLTF TGTGCCAGCAGCCAGGTTGCTGGGGCCAACGTCCTGACTTTC
few - TRBJ2-2 TRBV29-1 CSVAGLSPTGELFF TGCAGCGTTGCTGGGTTAAGCCCTACCGGGGAGCTGTTTTTT
- TRBD2 TRBJ2-5 TRBV7-3 CASSRGTSVEETQYF TGTGCCAGCAGCCGTGGGACTAGCGTAGAAGAGACCCAGTACTTC
few - TRBJ1-6 TRBV15 CATSGSSRSSYNSPLHF TGTGCCACCAGCGGATCTTCCAGGAGCTCCTATAATTCACCCCTCCACTTT
many TRBD1 TRBJ2-5 TRBV12-3/TRBV12-4 CASSYGQGAGAETQYF TGTGCCAGCAGTTACGGACAGGGGGCCGGTGCGGAGACCCAGTACTTC
few - TRBJ2-7 TRBV7-3 CASSPGTLSEQYF TGTGCCAGCAGCCCTGGGACTCTATCCGAGCAGTACTTC
- - TRBJ1-5 TRBV19 CASSIANALFSNQPQHF TGTGCCAGTAGTATTGCGAATGCTCTGTTTAGCAATCAGCCCCAGCATTTT
- TRBD2 TRBJ2-5 TRBV11-1 CASSPTASGRRETQYF TGTGCCAGCAGCCCGACCGCTAGCGGGAGGAGAGAGACCCAGTACTTC
few TRBD2 TRBJ2-2 TRBV4-1 CASSQGGGRKAGELFF TGCGCCAGCAGCCAAGGTGGCGGGAGAAAGGCCGGGGAGCTGTTTTTT